Following are 6 T cell receptor beta chains from one sample sequenced in a study of blood T cell repertoires in COVID-19. The protocol was immunoSEQ multiplex PCR, while the TCRdb copy is restricted to in-frame clones and leaves out a portion. Altogether under 85,000 clones are present, over 70% being singletons, with the ten largest covering around 5%. Sample: peripheral blood. These receptors all come from a man aged 45-65 years with active COVID-19.

This chain joins TRBV7-9 and TRBJ2-5; 7 bases are shared with TRBD2. The CDR3 sequence is 14 residues long. Germline V gene lookup returns CDR1 SEHNR and CDR2 FQNEAQ (reference sequence). Trimming cost V 5 bases and J 0 bases; bases outside gene matches: 3. The CDR3 coding sequence is TGTGCCAGCAGCAAGGCGGGGGACCAAGAGACCCAGTACTTC. It codes for CASSKAGDQETQYF. Drawing the rest from reference TRBV7-9 and TRBJ2-5, the complete variable domain is DTGVSQNPRHKITKRGQNVTFRCDPISEHNRLYWYRQTLGQGPEFLTYFQNEAQLEKSRLLSDRFSAERPKGSFSTLEIQRTEQGDSAMYLCASSKAGDQETQYFGPGTRLLVL.

The genes are TRBV24-1 and TRBJ2-3, with 9 bases aligning to TRBD2. The CDR3 sequence is 16 residues long. The V gene's germline CDR1 is KGHDR and CDR2 SFDVKD. The V and J ends lost 0 bases and 5 bases, in that order; junction bases with no gene match: 5. The CDR3, as DNA: TGTGCCACCAGTGATTTGGCTAGCGGGATTAAAGATACGCAGTATTTT. Its translation is CATSDLASGIKDTQYF.

CDR3 nucleotide sequence: TGTGCCAGCAGCTTAGGGCCAAGCGGGGCCCAAGAGACCCAGTACTTC. Translation gives CASSLGPSGAQETQYF. This sequence joins TRBV7-2 and TRBJ2-5, with 7 positions matching TRBD2. The ends lost 1 base at V and 1 base at J; junction bases unmatched: 6. The germline CDR1 and CDR2 sequences are SGHTA and FQGNSA. The CDR3 consists of 16 residues.

The chain has TRBV6-2 or TRBV6-3 and TRBJ2-2; D is perhaps TRBD1 (6 bases). Germline CDR1 reads MNHEY; CDR2 reads SVGEGT. CDR3 length: 14 amino acids. Trimming removed 4 bases from V and 2 bases from J, with 8 bases in between. The CDR3 coding sequence is TGTGCCAGCAGTTTACAGGGTAACACCGGGGAGCTGTTTTTT. Protein sequence: CASSLQGNTGELFF.

The J gene is TRBJ1-2, the V gene TRBV30; the match to TRBD1 covers 7 bases. Germline CDR1 and CDR2: GTSNPN and SVGIG (reference sequence). Germline trimming cut 4 bases from V and 8 bases from J; bases unmatched to any gene: 10. This CDR3 comprises 13 residues. The CDR3 here is CAWTRQGFGGYTF. CDR3 DNA: TGTGCCTGGACCCGACAGGGCTTTGGGGGCTACACCTTC.

The rearrangement links TRBV29-1 to TRBJ2-7; 8 bases match TRBD1. CDR3 length: 12 residues. The junction had 4 bases not matched to a gene; V was cut back by 7 bases and J by 2 bases. The germline V gene encodes CDR1 SQVTM and CDR2 ANQGSEA. CDR3 bases: TGCAGCGCTTTGACAGGGGCCTACGAGCAGTACTTC. This gives the protein CSALTGAYEQYF.